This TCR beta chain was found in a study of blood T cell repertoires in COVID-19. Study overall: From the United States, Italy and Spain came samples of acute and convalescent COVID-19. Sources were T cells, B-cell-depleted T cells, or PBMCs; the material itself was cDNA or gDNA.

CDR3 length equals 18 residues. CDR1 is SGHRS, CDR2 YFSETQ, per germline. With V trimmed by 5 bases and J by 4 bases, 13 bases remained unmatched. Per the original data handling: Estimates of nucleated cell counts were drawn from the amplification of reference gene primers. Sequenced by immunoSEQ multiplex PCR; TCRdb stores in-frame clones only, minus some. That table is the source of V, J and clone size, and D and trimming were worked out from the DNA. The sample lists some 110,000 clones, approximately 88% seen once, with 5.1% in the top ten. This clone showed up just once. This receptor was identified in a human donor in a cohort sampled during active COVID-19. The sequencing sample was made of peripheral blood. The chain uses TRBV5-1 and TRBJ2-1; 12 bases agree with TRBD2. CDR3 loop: CASRAPLAGGHSYNEQFF. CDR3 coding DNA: TGCGCCAGCAGAGCACCACTAGCGGGAGGTCATTCATACAATGAGCAGTTCTTC. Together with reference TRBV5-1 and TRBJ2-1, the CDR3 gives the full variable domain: KAGVTQTPRYLIKTRGQQVTLSCSPISGHRSVSWYQQTPGQGLQFLFEYFSETQRNKGNFPGRFSGRQFSNSRSEMNVSTLELGDSALYLCASRAPLAGGHSYNEQFFGPGTRLTVL.